These T cell receptor beta chains were read from a single sample in a study of regulatory T cells in long-lasting Graves disease. TCRdb passed the multiplex PCR reads through MiXCR, listing each CDR3 protein once. The sample shows under 350,000 distinct CDR3 sequences, around a fifth of them seen only once. The sequenced sample was peripheral blood mononuclear cells (PBMCs), obtained when the disease was refractory, from a patient treated with antithyroid drugs. These receptors originate from a female donor with Graves disease. CDR3s leave out the opening cysteine and the closing phenylalanine or tryptophan. The order of the fields is V gene, CDR3 protein.

TRBV7-2 ASSLRFLQGAGDNEQF
TRBV4-2 ASSQVTGNSPLH
TRBV28 ASSSQGSTGELF
TRBV12-3/TRBV12-4 ASRPAGNQPQH
TRBV6-4 ASSSQGSPQETQY
TRBV7-9 ASSFGGPGDGYT
TRBV6-5 ASSYGRGGGTGELF
TRBV19 ASSTGQGGSPLH
TRBV4-1 ASSQGDAGGDEQY
TRBV7-2 ASSQGQGRGYT
TRBV9 ASSVGWDRGLEQY
TRBV3-1 ASSLGADYTEAF
TRBV30 AWSVVGQGNQPQH
TRBV6-5 ASSYLPGQGSNSPLH
TRBV20-1 SARTGRGTQY
TRBV6-1 ASSDPLRGLNTEAF
TRBV7-2 AGSYEPGSGANVLT
TRBV18 ASSREHSSNTGELF
TRBV15 ATSRDSNPLYGYT
TRBV9 ASSVGTGVLMNTEAF
TRBV2 ASSGQGGNEKLF